These 21 T cell receptor beta chains originate from one sample sequenced in a study of T cell repertoires in cytomegalovirus infection (dated by TCRdb to about 2019). TCRdb lists the instrument as Illumina HiSeq 1500. The raw public reads went through TCRdb reprocessing: fastp at Q25, MiXCR clone calling, in-frame beta chains kept. Identical CDR3 protein sequences are pooled into one entry, listed with their most common genes and DNA. This sample gives some 150,000 distinct CDR3 sequences in total; 5% to 6.5% of them show up just once. The biggest ten clones account for 15% to 20% of the sample. The sequenced sample was PBMCs. The receptors stem from a human donor in good health (CMV status not recorded). Some clones in this sample may be carry-over from other donors' samples.

The chain links TRBV6-2 or TRBV6-3 to TRBJ2-7; a possible D gene is TRBD1 (5 bases). V dropped 6 bases and J dropped 6 bases, with 12 bases sitting between them. In germline, CDR1 is MNHEY, CDR2 SVGEGT. The CDR3 is made up of 12 amino acids. DNA for the CDR3: TGTGCCAGCAGCCCGGCAGGGTCCGAGCAGTACTTC. As protein: CASSPAGSEQYF.

Ten or more counts support this clonotype. This chain connects TRBV7-3 to TRBJ2-5; 7 bases align to TRBD2. Per germline, CDR1 SGHTA and CDR2 FQGTGA. This CDR3 region has 15 residues. The V gene end was trimmed by 5 bases and the J gene end by 4 bases; junction bases not matched to a gene: 10. CDR3 sequence: CASSPLAGVAETQYF. Here the CDR3 DNA reads TGTGCCAGCAGCCCCCTCGCGGGGGTAGCAGAGACCCAGTACTTC. Full variable domain (missing parts from reference TRBV7-3 and TRBJ2-5): GAGVSQTPSNKVTEKGKYVELRCDPISGHTALYWYRQSLGQGPEFLIYFQGTGAADDSGLPNDRFFAVRPEGSVSTLKIQRTERGDSAVYLCASSPLAGVAETQYFGPGTRLLVL.

This clonotype was seen more than once but under ten times. The CDR3 protein is CASSYRFRGQHEKLFF. In DNA form, the CDR3 reads TGTGCCAGCAGTTACCGTTTTAGGGGCCAGCATGAAAAACTGTTTTTT. The V and J genes are TRBV6-5 and TRBJ1-4; TRBD1 might be the D (5 bases). Trimming removed 2 bases from V and 6 bases from J, with 16 bases in between. The germline V gene encodes CDR1 MNHEY and CDR2 SVGAGI. The length of the CDR3 is 16 residues.

There are many counts of this clonotype. This sequence joins TRBV28 and TRBJ2-7, with 9 bases aligning to TRBD2. This CDR3 has 12 amino acids. CDR1 MDHEN and CDR2 SYDVKM come from the germline V gene. The CDR3, as DNA: TGTGCTGCCGGGACTAGCACCTTCGAGCAGTACTTC. It specifies CAAGTSTFEQYF.

In its sample, this clonotype was seen many times. The gene calls are TRBV6-5 and TRBJ2-2; D gene ambiguous. V lost 2 bases to trimming and J lost 4 bases, with 8 bases between them. From germline, CDR1 is MNHEY and CDR2 SVGAGI. CDR3 length: 14 amino acids. In DNA, the CDR3 is TGTGCCAGCAGTTACACGGTCTCCACCGGGGAGCTGTTTTTT. This gives the protein CASSYTVSTGELFF.

The chain joins TRBV14 to TRBJ2-7; D call uncertain. This CDR3 is built from 13 residues. Trimming removed 0 bases at V and 3 bases at J, with 6 bases between. Germline V CDR1 and CDR2: SGHDN, FVKESK. DNA for the CDR3: TGTGCCAGCAGCCAAGACGTCCGCTACGAGCAGTACTTC. It codes for CASSQDVRYEQYF.

This clonotype was seen a handful of times. The chain employs TRBV18 and TRBJ1-4; D not certain. The CDR3 runs to 13 residues. Germline loops: CDR1 KGHSH, CDR2 LQKENI. V was clipped by 4 bases and J by 4 bases, with 7 bases between them. Written as DNA, the CDR3 is TGTGCCAGCTCACTCGAACTTAATGAAAAACTGTTTTTT. Translated, it gives CASSLELNEKLFF.

The table lists this clonotype with many counts. The V gene is TRBV28, the J gene TRBJ2-7; D is undetermined. Germline V gene data show CDR1 as MDHEN and CDR2 as SYDVKM. The CDR3 spans 11 residues. The V gene lost 4 bases and the J gene lost 3 bases, with 4 bases spanning the gap. The CDR3 sequence is CASSSVYEQYF. CDR3 sequence (DNA): TGTGCCAGCAGTTCTGTCTACGAGCAGTACTTC.

This clonotype has a count of ten or more. The CDR3 nucleotides are TGTGCCAGCAGCTTACCCACGGGGATAGGCTATGGCTACACCTTC. Translating gives CASSLPTGIGYGYTF. The V call is TRBV7-2, the J call TRBJ1-2; D not resolved. Germline V CDR1 and CDR2: SGHTA, FQGNSA. V lost 2 bases to trimming and J lost 4 bases, with 14 bases between them. The CDR3 covers 15 residues.

This clonotype came up many times. V is TRBV25-1 and J is TRBJ2-7, with TRBD1 identical over 7 bases. V shed 5 bases and J 5 bases; nucleotides not matched to a gene: 6. Germline V gene sequence: CDR1 MGHDK, CDR2 SYGVNS. CDR3 size: 13 residues. The CDR3 loop reads CASSKQGYDEQYF. The CDR3, as DNA: TGTGCCAGCAGTAAACAGGGGTACGACGAGCAGTACTTC.

This clonotype was counted between two and nine times. V usage is TRBV5-1 and J usage is TRBJ2-7; TRBD1 agrees at 8 bases. The J segment lost 0 bases and the V segment lost 3 bases, leaving 8 bases of the junction unmatched. The CDR3 is made up of 16 amino acids. Looked up from germline, CDR1 is SGHRS and CDR2 is YFSETQ. The DNA for the CDR3 is TGCGCCAGCAGCTCTTCCGGGACAGGACGCTCCTACGAGCAGTACTTC. Its translation: CASSSSGTGRSYEQYF. The full variable domain, completed using reference TRBV5-1 and TRBJ2-7, is KAGVTQTPRYLIKTRGQQVTLSCSPISGHRSVSWYQQTPGQGLQFLFEYFSETQRNKGNFPGRFSGRQFSNSRSEMNVSTLELGDSALYLCASSSSGTGRSYEQYFGPGTRLTVT.

The sample holds a few counts of this clonotype. This chain uses TRBV12-3 or TRBV12-4 with TRBJ2-2; TRBD2 matches 7 bases. The CDR3 length is 15 residues. V lost 2 bases, J lost 0 bases, and 0 bases stayed unmatched. The CDR3 loop is CASSLLAANTGELFF. The CDR3 DNA follows: TGTGCCAGCAGTTTACTAGCGGCGAACACCGGGGAGCTGTTTTTT.

This clonotype came up many times. The genes are TRBV7-2 and TRBJ1-3; D perhaps matches TRBD1 (5 bases). Germline CDR1 and CDR2: SGHTA and FQGNSA. This CDR3 has 15 residues. Trimming took off 0 bases at V and 7 bases at J, with 13 bases between the two ends. CDR3 sequence: CASSLAGPQRNTIYF. The CDR3 region has the DNA TGTGCCAGCAGCTTAGCGGGACCCCAGAGGAACACCATATATTTT.

This clonotype was seen ten or more times. The rearrangement joins TRBV11-2 to TRBJ2-1; TRBD2 matches at 7 bases. Germline assignment: CDR1 SGHAT and CDR2 FQNNGV. V trimming: 1 base; J trimming: 7 bases; junction bases outside the gene matches: 10. The CDR3 is 16 amino acids. CDR3 in amino acids: CASSLGGGGEPNEQFF. The DNA for the CDR3 is TGTGCCAGCAGCTTAGGGGGCGGGGGAGAACCAAATGAGCAGTTCTTC.

This clonotype was seen ten or more times. The rearrangement joins TRBV7-3 to TRBJ1-1; maybe TRBD1 (6 bases). The CDR3 runs 14 residues. V lost 3 bases and J 2 bases, leaving 10 bases between the germline ends. CDR1 and CDR2 from the germline V gene are SGHTA and FQGTGA. CDR3 in amino acids: CASSFGGPNTEAFF. CDR3 bases: TGTGCCAGCAGCTTTGGGGGCCCAAACACTGAAGCTTTCTTT.

In its sample, this clonotype was seen a few times. V and J are TRBV28 and TRBJ1-5; D not resolved. Per the germline V gene, CDR1 is MDHEN and CDR2 is SYDVKM. The CDR3 covers 16 residues. Trimming took off 4 bases at V and 2 bases at J, with 15 bases between the two ends. CDR3 nucleotide sequence: TGTGCCAGCAGTTCCCTGGTCAGCGCGGGCAATCAGCCCCAGCATTTT. Amino acids: CASSSLVSAGNQPQHF.

The chain employs TRBV28 and TRBJ1-1, with 10 bases identical to TRBD1. The CDR3 covers 16 residues. V was clipped by 6 bases and J by 10 bases; unmatched bases: 17. Germline assignment: CDR1 MDHEN and CDR2 SYDVKM. The CDR3 region is CASRLRDRGNVFRAFF. The DNA for the CDR3 is TGTGCCAGCAGGCTCCGGGACAGGGGAAATGTTTTTCGAGCTTTCTTT.

This clonotype was detected ten times or more. CDR3 protein: CSARGGVFSYEQYF. CDR3 DNA: TGCAGTGCTAGAGGAGGGGTGTTCTCCTACGAGCAGTACTTC. The J gene is TRBJ2-7, the V gene TRBV20-1; TRBD1 or TRBD2 may be the D gene (5 bases each). This CDR3 has 14 residues. With 1 base removed from V and 0 bases from J, the gap between germline ends came to 10 bases. Germline CDR1 is DFQATT and CDR2 is SNEGSKA (reference sequence).

Ten or more counts support this clonotype. The genes are TRBV28 and TRBJ1-1; tentatively, D is TRBD1 (5 bases). CDR3 length equals 14 residues. Germline CDR1 MDHEN, CDR2 SYDVKM. The germline V and J ends were trimmed by 6 bases and 0 bases, with 11 bases remaining between them. The CDR3 bases are TGTGCCAGCAGGGAGGGACCGATGAACACTGAAGCTTTCTTT. Translating it yields CASREGPMNTEAFF.

Ten or more counts support this clonotype. The chain combines TRBV23-1 with TRBJ2-6, with D perhaps TRBD2 (6 bases). TRBV23-1 qualifies as an ORF whose function is uncertain. V gave up 11 bases and J gave up 3 bases, with 20 bases separating them. The CDR3 runs to 16 residues. CDR3 sequence (DNA): TGCGCCTCGGAGGAGGGTTCATTACGTGGGGCCAACGTCCTGACTTTC. It codes for CASEEGSLRGANVLTF.

This clonotype has ten or more counts. The genes are TRBV6-2 or TRBV6-3 and TRBJ1-5; D call uncertain. V lost 4 bases and J lost 4, with 14 bases in between. The CDR3 is made up of 15 amino acids. Germline V CDR1 and CDR2: MNHEY, SVGEGT. CDR3: CASSFRAGVNQPQHF. CDR3 DNA: TGTGCCAGCAGTTTCCGGGCCGGGGTTAATCAGCCCCAGCATTTT.